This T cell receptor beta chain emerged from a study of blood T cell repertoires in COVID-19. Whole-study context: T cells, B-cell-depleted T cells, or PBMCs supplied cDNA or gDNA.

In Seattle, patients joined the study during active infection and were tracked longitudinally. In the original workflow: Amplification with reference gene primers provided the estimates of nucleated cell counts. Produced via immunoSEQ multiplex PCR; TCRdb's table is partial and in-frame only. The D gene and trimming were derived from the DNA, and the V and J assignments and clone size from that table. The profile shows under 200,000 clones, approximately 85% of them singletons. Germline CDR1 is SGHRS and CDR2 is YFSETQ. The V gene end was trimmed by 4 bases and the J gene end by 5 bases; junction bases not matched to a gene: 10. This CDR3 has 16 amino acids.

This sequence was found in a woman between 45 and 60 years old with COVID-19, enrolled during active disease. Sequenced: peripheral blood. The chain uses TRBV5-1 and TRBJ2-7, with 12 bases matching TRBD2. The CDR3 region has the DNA TGCGCCAGCAGCCCTTCACTAGCGGGGGGCCTCGACGAGCAGTACTTC. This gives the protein CASSPSLAGGLDEQYF.